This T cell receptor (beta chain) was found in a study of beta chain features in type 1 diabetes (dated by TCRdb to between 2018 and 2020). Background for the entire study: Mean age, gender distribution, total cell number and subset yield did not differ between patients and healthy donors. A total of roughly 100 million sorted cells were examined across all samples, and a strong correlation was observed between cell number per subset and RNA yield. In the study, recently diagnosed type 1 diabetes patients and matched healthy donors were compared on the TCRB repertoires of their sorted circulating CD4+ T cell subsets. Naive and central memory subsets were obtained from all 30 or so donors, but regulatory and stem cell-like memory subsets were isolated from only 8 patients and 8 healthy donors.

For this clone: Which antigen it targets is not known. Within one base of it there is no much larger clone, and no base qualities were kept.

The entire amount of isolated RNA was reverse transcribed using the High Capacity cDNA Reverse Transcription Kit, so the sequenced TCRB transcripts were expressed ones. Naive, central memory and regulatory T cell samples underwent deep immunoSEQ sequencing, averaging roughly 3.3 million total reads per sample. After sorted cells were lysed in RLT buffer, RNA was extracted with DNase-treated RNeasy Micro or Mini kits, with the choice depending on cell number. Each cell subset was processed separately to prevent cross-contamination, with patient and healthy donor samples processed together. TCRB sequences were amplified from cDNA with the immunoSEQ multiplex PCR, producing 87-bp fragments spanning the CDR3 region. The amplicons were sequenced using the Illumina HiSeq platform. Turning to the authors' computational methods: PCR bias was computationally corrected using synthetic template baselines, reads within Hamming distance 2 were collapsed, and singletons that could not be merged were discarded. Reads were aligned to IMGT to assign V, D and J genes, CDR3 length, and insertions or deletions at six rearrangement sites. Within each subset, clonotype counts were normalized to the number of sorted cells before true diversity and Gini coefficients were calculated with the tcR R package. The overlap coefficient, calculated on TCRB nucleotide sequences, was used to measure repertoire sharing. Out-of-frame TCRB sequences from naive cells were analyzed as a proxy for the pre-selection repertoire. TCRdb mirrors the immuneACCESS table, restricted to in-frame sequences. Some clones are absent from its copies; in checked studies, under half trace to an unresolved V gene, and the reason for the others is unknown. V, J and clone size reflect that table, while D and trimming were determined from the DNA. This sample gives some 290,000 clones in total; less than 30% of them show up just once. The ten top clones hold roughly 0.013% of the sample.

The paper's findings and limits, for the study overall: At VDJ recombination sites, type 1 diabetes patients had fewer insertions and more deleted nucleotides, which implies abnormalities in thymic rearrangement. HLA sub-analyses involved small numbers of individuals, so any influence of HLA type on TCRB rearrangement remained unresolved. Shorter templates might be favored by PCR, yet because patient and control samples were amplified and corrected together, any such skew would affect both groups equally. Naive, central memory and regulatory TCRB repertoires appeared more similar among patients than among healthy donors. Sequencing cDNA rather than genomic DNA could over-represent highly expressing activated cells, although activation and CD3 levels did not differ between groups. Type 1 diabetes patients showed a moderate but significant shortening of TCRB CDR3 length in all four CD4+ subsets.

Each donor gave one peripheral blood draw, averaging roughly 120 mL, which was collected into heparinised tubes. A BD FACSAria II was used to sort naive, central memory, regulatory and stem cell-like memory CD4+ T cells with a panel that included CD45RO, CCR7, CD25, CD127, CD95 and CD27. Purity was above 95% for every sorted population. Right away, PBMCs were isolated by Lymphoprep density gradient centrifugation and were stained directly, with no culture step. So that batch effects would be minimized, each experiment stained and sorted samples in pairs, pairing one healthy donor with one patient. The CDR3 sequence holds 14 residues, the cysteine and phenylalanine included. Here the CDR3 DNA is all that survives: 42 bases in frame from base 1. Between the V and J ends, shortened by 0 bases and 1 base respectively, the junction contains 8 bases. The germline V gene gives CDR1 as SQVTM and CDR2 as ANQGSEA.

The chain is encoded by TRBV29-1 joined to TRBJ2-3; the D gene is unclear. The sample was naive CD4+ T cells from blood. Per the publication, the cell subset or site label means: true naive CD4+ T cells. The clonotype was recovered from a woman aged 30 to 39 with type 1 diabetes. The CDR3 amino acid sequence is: CSVEDPPGTDTQYF. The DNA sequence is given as TGCAGCGTTGAAGATCCGCCGGGCACAGATACGCAGTATTTT.